This TCR beta chain appears in the sequencing data of a study of OX40 agonist ivuxolimab in advanced cancers. At the level of the study: Ivuxolimab was administered intravenously to patients at 0.01 to 10 mg/kg every 2 weeks.

Using immunoSEQ multiplex PCR, the repertoire was profiled, and TCRdb retains in-frame clones only, with some absent. Here the sample spans about 40,000 clones, about 88% being singletons. The CDR3 covers 15 residues. Germline loops: CDR1 SGHNT, CDR2 YYREEE (reference sequence). Trimming took 2 bases from V and 1 from J, leaving 12 bases between them. Baseline was the first blood sampling point, followed by cycle 4 day 1 and cycle 7 day 1. The V call is TRBV5-4, the J call TRBJ2-5; D ambiguous. The sequences come from CD4+ or CD8+ T cells sorted from blood, collected in a trial of the OX40 agonist ivuxolimab. The receptor's source is an adult with an advanced solid tumor such as melanoma, head and neck, liver or kidney cancer. CDR3 loop: CASSLGIEVQETQYF. The CDR3 region has the DNA TGTGCCAGCAGCTTAGGCATTGAAGTCCAAGAGACCCAGTACTTC.